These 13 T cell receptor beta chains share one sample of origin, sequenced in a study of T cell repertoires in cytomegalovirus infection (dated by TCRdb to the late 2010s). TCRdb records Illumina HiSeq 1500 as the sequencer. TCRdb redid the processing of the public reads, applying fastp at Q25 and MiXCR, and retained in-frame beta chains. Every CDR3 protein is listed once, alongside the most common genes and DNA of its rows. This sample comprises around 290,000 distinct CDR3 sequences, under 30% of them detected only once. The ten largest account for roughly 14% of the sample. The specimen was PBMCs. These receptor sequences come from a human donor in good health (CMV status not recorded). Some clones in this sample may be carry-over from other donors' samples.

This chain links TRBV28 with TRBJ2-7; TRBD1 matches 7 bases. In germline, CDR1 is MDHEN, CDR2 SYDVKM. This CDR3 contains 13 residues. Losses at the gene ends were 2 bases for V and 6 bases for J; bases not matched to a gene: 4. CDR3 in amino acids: CASSLGTDPEQYF. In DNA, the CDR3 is TGTGCCAGCAGTTTAGGGACAGATCCCGAGCAGTACTTC.

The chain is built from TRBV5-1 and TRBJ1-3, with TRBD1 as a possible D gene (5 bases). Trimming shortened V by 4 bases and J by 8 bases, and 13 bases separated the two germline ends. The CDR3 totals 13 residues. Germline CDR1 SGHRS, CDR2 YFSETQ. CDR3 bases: TGCGCCAGCAGCGGTACCCAAGGGGACACCATATATTTT. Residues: CASSGTQGDTIYF.

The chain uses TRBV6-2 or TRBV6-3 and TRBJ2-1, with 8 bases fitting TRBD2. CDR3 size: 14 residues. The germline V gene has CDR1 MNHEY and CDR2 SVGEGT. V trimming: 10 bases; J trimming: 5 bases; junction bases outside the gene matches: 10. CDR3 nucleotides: TGTGCCACCCTACCCGGGACTAGTGACAATGAGCAGTTCTTC. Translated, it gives CATLPGTSDNEQFF.

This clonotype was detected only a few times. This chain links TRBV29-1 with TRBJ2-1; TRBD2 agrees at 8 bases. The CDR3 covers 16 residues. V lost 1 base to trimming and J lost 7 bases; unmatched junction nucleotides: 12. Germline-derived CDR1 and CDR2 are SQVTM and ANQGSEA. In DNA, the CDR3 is TGCAGCGTTGAAGCGAGGCGGGGGGCCGCGCGGAATGAGCAGTTCTTC. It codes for CSVEARRGAARNEQFF.

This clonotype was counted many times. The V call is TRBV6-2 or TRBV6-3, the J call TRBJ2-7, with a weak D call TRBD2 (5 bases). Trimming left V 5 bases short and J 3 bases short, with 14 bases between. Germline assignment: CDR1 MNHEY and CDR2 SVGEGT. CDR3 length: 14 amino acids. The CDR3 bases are TGTGCCAGCAGTGAGAGCGGAGCCCTCTACGAGCAGTACTTC. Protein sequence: CASSESGALYEQYF.

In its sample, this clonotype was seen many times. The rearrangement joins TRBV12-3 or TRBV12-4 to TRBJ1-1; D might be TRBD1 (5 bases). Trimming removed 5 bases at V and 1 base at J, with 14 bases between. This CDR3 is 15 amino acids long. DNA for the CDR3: TGTGCCAGCAGTCAATTTCAGGGTGGGAACACTGAAGCTTTCTTT. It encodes CASSQFQGGNTEAFF.

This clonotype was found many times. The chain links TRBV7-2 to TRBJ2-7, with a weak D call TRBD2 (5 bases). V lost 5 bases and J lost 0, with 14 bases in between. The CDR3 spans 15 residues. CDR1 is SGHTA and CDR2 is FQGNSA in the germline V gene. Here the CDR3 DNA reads TGTGCCAGCAGCCAACTTGGACTGGGCTCCTACGAGCAGTACTTC. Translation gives CASSQLGLGSYEQYF.

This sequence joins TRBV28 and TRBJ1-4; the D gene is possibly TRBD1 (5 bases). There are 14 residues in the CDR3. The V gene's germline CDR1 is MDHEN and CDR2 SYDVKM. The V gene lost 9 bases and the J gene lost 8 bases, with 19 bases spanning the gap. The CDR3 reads CASSGQGVSEKLFF. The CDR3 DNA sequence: TGTGCCAGTTCCGGCCAGGGAGTTTCGGAAAAACTGTTTTTT.

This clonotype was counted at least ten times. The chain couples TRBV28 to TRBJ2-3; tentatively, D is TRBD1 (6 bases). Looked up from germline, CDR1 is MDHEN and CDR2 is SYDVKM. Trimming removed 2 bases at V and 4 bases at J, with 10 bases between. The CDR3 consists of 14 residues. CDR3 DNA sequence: TGTGCCAGCAGTTTACCGGACAGATCAGATACGCAGTATTTT. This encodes CASSLPDRSDTQYF.

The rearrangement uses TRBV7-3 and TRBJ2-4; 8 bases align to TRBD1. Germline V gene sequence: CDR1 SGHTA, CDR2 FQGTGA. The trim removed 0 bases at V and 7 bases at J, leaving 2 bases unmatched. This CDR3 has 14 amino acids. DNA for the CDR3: TGTGCCAGCAGCTTAACGGCAGGGGGCAACATTCAGTACTTC. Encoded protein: CASSLTAGGNIQYF. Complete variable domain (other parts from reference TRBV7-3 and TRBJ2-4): GAGVSQTPSNKVTEKGKYVELRCDPISGHTALYWYRQSLGQGPEFLIYFQGTGAADDSGLPNDRFFAVRPEGSVSTLKIQRTERGDSAVYLCASSLTAGGNIQYFGAGTRLSVL.

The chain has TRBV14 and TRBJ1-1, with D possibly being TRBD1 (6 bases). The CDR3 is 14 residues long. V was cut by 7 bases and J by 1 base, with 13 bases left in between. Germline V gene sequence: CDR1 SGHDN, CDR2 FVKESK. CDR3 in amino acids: CASMRGGRNTEAFF. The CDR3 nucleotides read TGTGCCAGCATGAGGGGGGGGCGGAACACTGAAGCTTTCTTT.

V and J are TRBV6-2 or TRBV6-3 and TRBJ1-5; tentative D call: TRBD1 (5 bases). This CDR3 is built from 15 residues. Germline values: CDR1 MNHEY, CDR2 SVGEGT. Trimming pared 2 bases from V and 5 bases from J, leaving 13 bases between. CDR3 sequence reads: CASSYDAGLHQPQHF. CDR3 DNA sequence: TGTGCCAGCAGTTACGATGCGGGACTCCATCAGCCCCAGCATTTT.

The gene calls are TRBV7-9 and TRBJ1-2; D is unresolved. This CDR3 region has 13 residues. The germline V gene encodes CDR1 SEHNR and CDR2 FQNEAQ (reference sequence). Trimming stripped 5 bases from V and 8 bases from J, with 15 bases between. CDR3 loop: CASSPNQKKGYTF. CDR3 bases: TGTGCCAGCAGCCCTAATCAGAAAAAGGGCTACACCTTC. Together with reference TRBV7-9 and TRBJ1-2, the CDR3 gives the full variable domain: DTGVSQNPRHKITKRGQNVTFRCDPISEHNRLYWYRQTLGQGPEFLTYFQNEAQLEKSRLLSDRFSAERPKGSFSTLEIQRTEQGDSAMYLCASSPNQKKGYTFGSGTRLTVV.